A selection of T cell receptor beta chains follows, all from one sample in a study of T cells in Graves' hyperthyroidism and ophthalmopathy. A single record per CDR3 protein comes from TCRdb applying MiXCR to the multiplex PCR reads. The data contain around 300,000 distinct CDR3 sequences, roughly 15% of them singletons. The sample taken for sequencing was blood. These receptors were taken from a woman between 35 and 50 years old with Graves' ophthalmopathy. CDR3s include the opening cysteine and the closing phenylalanine or tryptophan. D genes are given only for firm matches. Not all rows give a size; the values are once, few, many and, for expanded clones, a class.

D	length	J	size	V	CDR3	DNA
NA	14	TRBJ1-2	NA	TRBV29-1	CSVDSGQAKGGYTF	TGCAGCGTTGACTCGGGGCAGGCGAAGGGTGGCTACACCTTC
NA	13	TRBJ2-4	few	TRBV19	CASRPSAKNIQYF	TGTGCCAGTAGGCCGAGCGCCAAAAACATTCAGTACTTC
TRBD2	17	TRBJ2-6	NA	TRBV20-1	CSALPPSGDSGANVLTF	TGCAGTGCCCTACCCCCCAGCGGGGACTCTGGGGCCAACGTCCTGACTTTC
NA	15	TRBJ1-1	NA	TRBV11-2	CASSLVWPLSTEAFF	TGTGCCAGCAGCTTAGTTTGGCCGTTGAGCACTGAAGCTTTCTTT
NA	12	TRBJ1-5	few	TRBV3-1	CASGGASQPQHF	TGTGCCTCCGGGGGGGCATCTCAGCCCCAGCATTTT
NA	14	TRBJ2-5	many	TRBV5-1	CASSGGALQETQYF	TGCGCCAGCAGCGGGGGGGCCCTCCAAGAGACCCAGTACTTC
NA	12	TRBJ2-1	few	TRBV19	CASSMDVNEQFF	TGTGCCAGTAGTATGGACGTCAATGAGCAGTTCTTC
NA	15	TRBJ2-3	NA	TRBV9	CASSETDGGTDTQYF	TGTGCCAGCAGCGAAACTGATGGGGGCACAGATACGCAGTATTTT
TRBD1	15	TRBJ1-5	NA	TRBV7-2	CASSLAGQGHQPQHF	TGTGCCAGCAGCTTAGCTGGACAGGGGCATCAGCCCCAGCATTTT
TRBD1	13	TRBJ2-5	many	TRBV12-3/TRBV12-4	CASTIQGSETQYF	TGTGCCAGCACTATACAGGGGTCGGAGACCCAGTACTTC
NA	13	TRBJ2-3	many	TRBV5-6	CASSLWPPDTQYF	TGTGCCAGCAGCTTGTGGCCGCCAGATACGCAGTATTTT
NA	15	TRBJ2-3	few	TRBV20-1	CSARDIGSHTDTQYF	TGCAGTGCTAGAGATATCGGGAGTCACACAGATACGCAGTATTTT
NA	14	TRBJ1-1	many	TRBV12-3/TRBV12-4	CASSLALTGTEAFF	TGTGCCAGCAGTTTAGCGCTAACAGGCACTGAAGCTTTCTTT
NA	13	TRBJ2-3	NA	TRBV10-3	CASEGRFADTQYF	TGTGCCTCCGAGGGGCGGTTCGCAGATACGCAGTATTTT
TRBD1	15	TRBJ2-5	many	TRBV20-1	CSALGRDRGLETQYF	TGCAGTGCTCTCGGCCGGGACAGGGGCCTAGAGACCCAGTACTTC
NA	14	TRBJ1-2	many	TRBV20-1	CSAKTWEGAKGYTF	TGCAGTGCTAAGACTTGGGAGGGAGCAAAAGGCTACACCTTC
NA	16	TRBJ2-4	few	TRBV3-1	CASSHPPGVGRNIQYF	TGTGCCAGCAGCCACCCCCCGGGGGTGGGGAGGAACATTCAGTACTTC
TRBD1	14	TRBJ1-1	many	TRBV27	CASSGQGPATEAFF	TGTGCCAGCAGCGGACAGGGCCCTGCGACTGAAGCTTTCTTT
NA	15	TRBJ2-3	NA	TRBV14	CASSQEAGRTDTQYF	TGTGCCAGCAGCCAAGAGGCCGGCCGCACAGATACGCAGTATTTT
TRBD1	19	TRBJ1-5	many	TRBV2	CASSDQDRGAPVSNQPQHF	TGTGCCAGCAGTGATCAGGACAGGGGCGCGCCGGTAAGCAATCAGCCCCAGCATTTT
TRBD2	13	TRBJ2-7	few	TRBV19	CASISSGMGEQYF	TGTGCCAGTATTTCCAGCGGGATGGGCGAGCAGTACTTC
NA	11	TRBJ2-7	many	TRBV28	CASSTVYEQYF	TGTGCCAGCAGTACTGTCTACGAGCAGTACTTC